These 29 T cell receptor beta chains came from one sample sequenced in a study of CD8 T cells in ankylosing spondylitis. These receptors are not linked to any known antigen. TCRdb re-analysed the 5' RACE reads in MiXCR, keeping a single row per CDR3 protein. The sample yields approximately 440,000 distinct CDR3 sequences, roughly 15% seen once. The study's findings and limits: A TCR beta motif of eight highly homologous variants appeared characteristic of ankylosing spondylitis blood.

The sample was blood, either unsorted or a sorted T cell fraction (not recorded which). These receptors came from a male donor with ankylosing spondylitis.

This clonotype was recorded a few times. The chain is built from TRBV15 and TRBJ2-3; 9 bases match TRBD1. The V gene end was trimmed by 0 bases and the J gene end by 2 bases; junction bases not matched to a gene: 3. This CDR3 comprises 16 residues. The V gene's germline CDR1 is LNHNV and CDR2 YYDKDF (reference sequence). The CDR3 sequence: CATSREGQGNTDTQYF. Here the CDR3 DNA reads TGTGCCACCAGCAGAGAGGGACAGGGTAACACAGATACGCAGTATTTT.

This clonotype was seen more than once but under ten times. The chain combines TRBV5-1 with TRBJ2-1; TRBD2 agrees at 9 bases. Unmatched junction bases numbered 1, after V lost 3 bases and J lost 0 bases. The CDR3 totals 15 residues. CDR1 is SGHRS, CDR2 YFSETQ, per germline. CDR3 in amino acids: CASSSSGTSYNEQFF. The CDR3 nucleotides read TGCGCCAGCAGCTCTAGCGGGACCTCCTACAATGAGCAGTTCTTC.

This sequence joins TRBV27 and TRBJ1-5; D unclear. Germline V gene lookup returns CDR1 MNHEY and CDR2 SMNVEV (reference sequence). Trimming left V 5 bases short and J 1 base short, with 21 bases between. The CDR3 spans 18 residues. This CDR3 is CASSPRALLVWSNQPQHF. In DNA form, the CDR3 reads TGTGCCAGCAGTCCCCGCGCCCTTCTGGTGTGGAGCAATCAGCCCCAGCATTTT.

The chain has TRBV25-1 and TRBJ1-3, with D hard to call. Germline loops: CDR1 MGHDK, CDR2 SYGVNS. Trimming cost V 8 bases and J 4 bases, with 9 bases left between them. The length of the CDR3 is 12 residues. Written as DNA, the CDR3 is TGTGCCAGCTCCGACCTAGGAAACACCATATATTTT. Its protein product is CASSDLGNTIYF.

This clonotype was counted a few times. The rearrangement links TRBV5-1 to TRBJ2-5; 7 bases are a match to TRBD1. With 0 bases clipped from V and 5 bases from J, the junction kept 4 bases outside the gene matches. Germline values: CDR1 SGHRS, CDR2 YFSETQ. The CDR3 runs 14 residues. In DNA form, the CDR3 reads TGCGCCAGCAGCTTGGGAGGGGGCCTGGAGACCCAGTACTTC. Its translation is CASSLGGGLETQYF.

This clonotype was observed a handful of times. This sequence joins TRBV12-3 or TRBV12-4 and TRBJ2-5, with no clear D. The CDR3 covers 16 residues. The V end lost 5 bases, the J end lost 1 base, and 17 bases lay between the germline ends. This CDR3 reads CASSLNGRQTQETQYF. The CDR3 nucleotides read TGTGCCAGCAGTCTAAACGGACGTCAAACCCAAGAGACCCAGTACTTC.

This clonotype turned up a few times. The CDR3, as DNA: TGCGCCAGCAGCCCCCCTTACGGGTATGGCTACACCTTC. Amino acids: CASSPPYGYGYTF. This chain joins TRBV4-1 and TRBJ1-2; D gene unclear. V lost 4 bases and J lost 5, with 11 bases in between. Germline V gene sequence: CDR1 MGHRA, CDR2 YSYEKL. The CDR3 runs 13 residues.

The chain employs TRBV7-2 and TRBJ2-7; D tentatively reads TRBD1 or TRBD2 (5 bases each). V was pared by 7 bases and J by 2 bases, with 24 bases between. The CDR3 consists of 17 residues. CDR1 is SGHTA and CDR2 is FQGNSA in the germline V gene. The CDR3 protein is CASTLVGTPSLPYEQYF. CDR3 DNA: TGTGCCAGCACCCTAGTTGGGACCCCAAGCCTTCCCTACGAGCAGTACTTC.

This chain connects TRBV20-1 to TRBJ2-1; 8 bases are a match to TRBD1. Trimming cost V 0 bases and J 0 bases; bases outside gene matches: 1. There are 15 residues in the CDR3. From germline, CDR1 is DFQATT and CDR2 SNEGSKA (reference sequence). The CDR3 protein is CSARDGQGSYNEQFF. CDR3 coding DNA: TGCAGTGCTAGAGATGGACAGGGCTCCTACAATGAGCAGTTCTTC.

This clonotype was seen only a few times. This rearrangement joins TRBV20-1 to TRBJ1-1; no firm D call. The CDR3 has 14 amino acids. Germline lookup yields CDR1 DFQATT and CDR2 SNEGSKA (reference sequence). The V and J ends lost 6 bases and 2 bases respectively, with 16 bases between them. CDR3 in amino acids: CSAHPSRRNTEAFF. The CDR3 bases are TGCAGTGCCCATCCATCCAGGCGTAACACTGAAGCTTTCTTT.

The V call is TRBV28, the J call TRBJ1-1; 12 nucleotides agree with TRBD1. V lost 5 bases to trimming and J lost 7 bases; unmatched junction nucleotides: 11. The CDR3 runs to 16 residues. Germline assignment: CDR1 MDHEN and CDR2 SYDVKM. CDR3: CASSPPGQGARGEAFF. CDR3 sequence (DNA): TGTGCCAGCAGTCCCCCGGGACAGGGGGCGCGTGGTGAAGCTTTCTTT.

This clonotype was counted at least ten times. CDR3 coding DNA: TGTGCCAGCAGCCCTGGACTAGCGGGAACCTACGAGCAGTACTTC. This gives the protein CASSPGLAGTYEQYF. The rearrangement uses TRBV7-2 and TRBJ2-7, with 12 bases matching TRBD2. Germline CDR1 reads SGHTA; CDR2 reads FQGNSA. J gave up 2 bases and V 5 bases, and 4 bases lay outside the gene matches. The CDR3 loop spans 15 amino acids.

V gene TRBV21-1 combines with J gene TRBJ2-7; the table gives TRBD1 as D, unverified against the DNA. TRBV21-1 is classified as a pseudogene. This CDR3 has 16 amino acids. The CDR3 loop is CASSKVSGQGTYEQYF. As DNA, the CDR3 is TGTGCCAGCAGCAAAGTATCCGGACAGGGTACCTACGAGCAGTACTTC.

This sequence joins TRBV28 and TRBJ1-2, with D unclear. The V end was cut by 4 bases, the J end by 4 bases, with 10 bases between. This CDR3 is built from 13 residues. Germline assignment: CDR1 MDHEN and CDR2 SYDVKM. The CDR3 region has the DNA TGTGCCAGCAGTTCCGACACGGCCTATGGCTACACCTTC. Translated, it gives CASSSDTAYGYTF.

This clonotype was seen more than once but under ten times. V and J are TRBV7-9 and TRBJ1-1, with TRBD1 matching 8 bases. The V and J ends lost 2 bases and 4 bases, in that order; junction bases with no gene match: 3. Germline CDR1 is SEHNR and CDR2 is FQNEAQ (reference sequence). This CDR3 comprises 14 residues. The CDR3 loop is CASSLSRGPTEAFF. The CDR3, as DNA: TGTGCCAGCAGCTTAAGCAGGGGGCCCACTGAAGCTTTCTTT.

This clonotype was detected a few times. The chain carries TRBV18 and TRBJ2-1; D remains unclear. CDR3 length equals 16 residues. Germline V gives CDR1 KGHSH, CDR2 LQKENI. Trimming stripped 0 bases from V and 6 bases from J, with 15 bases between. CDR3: CASSPPMRSVSNEQFF. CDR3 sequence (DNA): TGTGCCAGCTCACCACCTATGAGGTCGGTTAGCAATGAGCAGTTCTTC.

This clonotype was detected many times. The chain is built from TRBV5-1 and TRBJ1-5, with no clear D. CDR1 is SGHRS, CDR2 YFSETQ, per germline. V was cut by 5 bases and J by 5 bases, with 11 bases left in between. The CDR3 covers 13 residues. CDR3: CASSAGMDQPQHF. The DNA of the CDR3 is TGCGCCAGCAGTGCCGGTATGGATCAGCCCCAGCATTTT.

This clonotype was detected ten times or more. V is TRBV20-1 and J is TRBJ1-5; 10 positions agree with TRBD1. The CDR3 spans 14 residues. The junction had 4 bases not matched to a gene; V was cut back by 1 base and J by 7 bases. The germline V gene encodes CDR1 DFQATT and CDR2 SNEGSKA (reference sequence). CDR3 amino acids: CSARAGQGGQPQHF. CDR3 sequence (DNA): TGCAGTGCTAGAGCCGGACAGGGGGGACAGCCCCAGCATTTT.

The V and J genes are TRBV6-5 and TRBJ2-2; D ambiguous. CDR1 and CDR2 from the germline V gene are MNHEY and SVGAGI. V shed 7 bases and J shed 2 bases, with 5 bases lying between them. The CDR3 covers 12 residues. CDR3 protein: CASTRNTGELFF. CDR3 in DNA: TGTGCCAGCACTCGAAACACCGGGGAGCTGTTTTTT.

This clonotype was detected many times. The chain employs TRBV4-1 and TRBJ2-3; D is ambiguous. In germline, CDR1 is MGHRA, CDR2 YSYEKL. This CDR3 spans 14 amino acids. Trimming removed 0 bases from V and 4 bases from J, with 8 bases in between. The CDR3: CASSQEAFADTQYF. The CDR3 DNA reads TGCGCCAGCAGCCAAGAAGCGTTTGCAGATACGCAGTATTTT.

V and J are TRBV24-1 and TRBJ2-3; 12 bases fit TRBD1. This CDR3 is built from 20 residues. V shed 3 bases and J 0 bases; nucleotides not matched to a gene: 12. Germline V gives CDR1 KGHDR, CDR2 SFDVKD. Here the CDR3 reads CATSDPTPGQGAPSTDTQYF. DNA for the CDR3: TGTGCCACCAGTGATCCCACCCCGGGACAGGGGGCGCCCAGCACAGATACGCAGTATTTT.

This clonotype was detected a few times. The CDR3 region is CSVGRAVETQYF. As DNA, the CDR3 is TGCAGCGTTGGCCGGGCTGTCGAGACCCAGTACTTC. The rearrangement uses TRBV29-1 and TRBJ2-5; D unresolved. CDR3 length: 12 amino acids. V gave up 4 bases and J gave up 5 bases, with 11 bases separating them. From germline, CDR1 is SQVTM and CDR2 ANQGSEA.

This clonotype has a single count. CDR3 loop: CASKLGINEKLFF. CDR3 bases: TGTGCCAGCAAACTGGGAATTAATGAAAAACTGTTTTTT. V and J are TRBV6-2 or TRBV6-3 and TRBJ1-4; no reliable D call. This CDR3 spans 13 amino acids. The V and J ends lost 7 bases and 4 bases respectively, with 10 bases between them. Germline-derived CDR1 and CDR2 are MNHEY and SVGEGT.

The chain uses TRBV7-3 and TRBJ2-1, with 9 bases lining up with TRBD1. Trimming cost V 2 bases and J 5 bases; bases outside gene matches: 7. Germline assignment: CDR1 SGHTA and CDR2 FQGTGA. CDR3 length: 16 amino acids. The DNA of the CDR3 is TGTGCCAGCAGCTTAGCCGGGACAGGGAATAACAATGAGCAGTTCTTC. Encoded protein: CASSLAGTGNNNEQFF. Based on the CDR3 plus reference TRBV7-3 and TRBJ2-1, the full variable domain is GAGVSQTPSNKVTEKGKYVELRCDPISGHTALYWYRQSLGQGPEFLIYFQGTGAADDSGLPNDRFFAVRPEGSVSTLKIQRTERGDSAVYLCASSLAGTGNNNEQFFGPGTRLTVL.

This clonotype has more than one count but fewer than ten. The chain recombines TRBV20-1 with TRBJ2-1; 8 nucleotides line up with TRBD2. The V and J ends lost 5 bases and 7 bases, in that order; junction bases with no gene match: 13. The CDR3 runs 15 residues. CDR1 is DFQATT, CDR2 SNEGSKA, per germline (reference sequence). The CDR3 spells CSASSSGSIGNEQFF. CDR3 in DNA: TGCAGTGCTTCCTCTAGCGGGTCTATCGGTAATGAGCAGTTCTTC.

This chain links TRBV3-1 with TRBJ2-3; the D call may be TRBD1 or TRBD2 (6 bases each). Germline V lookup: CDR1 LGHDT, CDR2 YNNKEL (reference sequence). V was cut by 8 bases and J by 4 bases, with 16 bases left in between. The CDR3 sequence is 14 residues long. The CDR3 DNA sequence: TGTGCCAGCCAAATTTGGGGGGCGTCAGATACGCAGTATTTT. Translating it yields CASQIWGASDTQYF.

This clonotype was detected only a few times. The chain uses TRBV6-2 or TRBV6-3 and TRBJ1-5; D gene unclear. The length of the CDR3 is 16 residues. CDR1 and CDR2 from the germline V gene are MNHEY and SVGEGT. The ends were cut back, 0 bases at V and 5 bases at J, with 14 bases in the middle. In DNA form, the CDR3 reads TGTGCCAGCAGTTACTCACCGGGATTTATGGATCAGCCCCAGCATTTT. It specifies CASSYSPGFMDQPQHF.

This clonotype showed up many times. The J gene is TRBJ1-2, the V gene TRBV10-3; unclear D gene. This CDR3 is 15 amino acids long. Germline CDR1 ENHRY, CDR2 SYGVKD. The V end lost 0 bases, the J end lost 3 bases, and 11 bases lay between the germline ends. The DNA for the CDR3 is TGTGCCATCAGTGAGTCGGCCCAGACTCACTATGGCTACACCTTC. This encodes CAISESAQTHYGYTF.

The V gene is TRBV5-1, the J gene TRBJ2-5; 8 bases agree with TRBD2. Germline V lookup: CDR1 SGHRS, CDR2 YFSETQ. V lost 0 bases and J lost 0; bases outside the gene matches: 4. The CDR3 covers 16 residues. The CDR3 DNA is TGCGCCAGCAGCTTGGTTAGCGGGGCTTACCAAGAGACCCAGTACTTC. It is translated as CASSLVSGAYQETQYF.